Below, 4 T cell receptor beta chains from the same sample are listed, as sequenced in a study of T cell responses to AZD1222 COVID-19 vaccine. Only in-frame clones appear in the TCRdb table, and some are missing; sequencing was by immunoSEQ multiplex PCR. The data contain 90,000 to 130,000 clones, just under 95% of them seen just once; the ten biggest clones take up 7.8%. Sequencing used peripheral blood, obtained on day 0 of AZD1222 vaccination. These receptors originate from an adult in good health.

The chain carries TRBV11-2 and TRBJ2-6; D ambiguous. Germline V CDR1 and CDR2: SGHAT, FQNNGV. The CDR3 covers 15 residues. V dropped 1 base and J dropped 2 bases, with 6 bases sitting between them. DNA for the CDR3: TGTGCCAGCAGCTTAGGACCAGCTGGGGCCAACGTCCTGACTTTC. This encodes CASSLGPAGANVLTF.

This rearrangement joins TRBV7-9 to TRBJ1-2, with D unresolved. The CDR3 consists of 13 residues. V was cut by 5 bases and J by 3 bases, with 10 bases left in between. Germline CDR1 is SEHNR and CDR2 is FQNEAQ (reference sequence). In DNA, the CDR3 is TGTGCCAGCAGCCTCGCTCAGGACTATGGCTACACCTTC. This encodes CASSLAQDYGYTF.

The J gene is TRBJ1-1, the V gene TRBV5-1; D is unresolved. The V gene's germline CDR1 is SGHRS and CDR2 YFSETQ. CDR3 length: 16 residues. V gave up 0 bases and J gave up 0 bases, with 12 bases separating them. CDR3 bases: TGCGCCAGCAGCTTGGCCGCCAGGATGATGAACACTGAAGCTTTCTTT. Protein: CASSLAARMMNTEAFF.

V gene TRBV29-1 combines with J gene TRBJ2-7, with 7 bases that match TRBD1. The CDR3 covers 12 residues. Germline V gene lookup returns CDR1 SQVTM and CDR2 ANQGSEA. Trimming took 6 bases from V and 3 from J; bases not matched to a gene: 5. In DNA form, the CDR3 reads TGCAGCGTCAGGGGGAATGACTACGAGCAGTACTTC. The encoded protein is CSVRGNDYEQYF.